This T cell receptor beta chain was profiled in a study of shared clonotypes between healthy human individuals. General study points: Memory subsets generally showed lower estimated richness than naive subsets. Sorted-subset sequencing was shown by rarefaction to be incomplete despite large depth.

Looked up from germline, CDR1 is MGHDK and CDR2 is SYGVNS. Trimming left V 3 bases short and J 10 bases short, with 9 bases between. The CDR3 has 11 residues. Worth noting for this clone: Antigen specificity is unknown.

The data were produced by immunoSEQ multiplex PCR, yet TCRdb's version contains in-frame clones alone and is incomplete. This table has 90,000 to 150,000 clones, around 65% appearing once. This sequence originates from a woman younger than 45 in good health. Sequenced input: memory CD8+ T cells sorted from blood. This sample's subset: CD45RO+ cells pooled with CCR7-negative TemRA cells. The genes are TRBV25-1 and TRBJ2-5; D is possibly TRBD1 (5 bases). In DNA, the CDR3 is TGTGCCAGCAGTGATTCCAGGGACCAGTACTTC. Its protein is CASSDSRDQYF.